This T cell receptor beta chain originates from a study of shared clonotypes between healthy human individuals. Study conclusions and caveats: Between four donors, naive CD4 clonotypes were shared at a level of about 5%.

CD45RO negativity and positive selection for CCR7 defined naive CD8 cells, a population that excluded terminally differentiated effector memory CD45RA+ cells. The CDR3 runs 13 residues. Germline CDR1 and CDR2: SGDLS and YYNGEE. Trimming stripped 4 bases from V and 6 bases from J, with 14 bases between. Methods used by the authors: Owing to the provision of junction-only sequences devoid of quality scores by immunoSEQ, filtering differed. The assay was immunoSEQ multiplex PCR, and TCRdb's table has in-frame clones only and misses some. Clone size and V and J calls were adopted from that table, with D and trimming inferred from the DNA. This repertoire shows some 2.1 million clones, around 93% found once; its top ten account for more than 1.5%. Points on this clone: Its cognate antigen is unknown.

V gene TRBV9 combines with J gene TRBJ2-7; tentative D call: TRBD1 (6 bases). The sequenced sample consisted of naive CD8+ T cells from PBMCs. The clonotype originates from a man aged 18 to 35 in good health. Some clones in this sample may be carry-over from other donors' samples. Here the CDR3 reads CASSLNRVGEQYF. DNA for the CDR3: TGTGCCAGCAGCCTCAACAGGGTAGGCGAGCAGTACTTC.